Listed below are T cell receptor beta chains from one sample, sequenced in a study of T cell responses to AZD1222 COVID-19 vaccine. Only in-frame clones appear in the TCRdb table, and some are missing; sequencing was by immunoSEQ multiplex PCR. The repertoire holds around 120,000 clones, more than 75% seen once, with less than 4% in the top ten. The source was peripheral blood, collected 28 days after the second AZD1222 dose. These receptors were taken from an adult who received the AZD1222 COVID-19 vaccine. CDR3s include the opening cysteine and the closing phenylalanine or tryptophan.

len	v_gene	j_gene	CDR3aa
13	TRBV6-4	TRBJ2-5	CASSADSQETQYF
16	TRBV7-3	TRBJ2-2	CASSSSMTVNTGELFF
12	TRBV29-1	TRBJ2-5	CSVSQGQETQYF
15	TRBV6-5	TRBJ2-7	CASSYSPGQYYEQYF
14	TRBV3-1/TRBV3-2	TRBJ2-3	CASSQGGGVYTQYF
13	TRBV5-1	TRBJ2-5	CASSSTGGETQYF
15	TRBV7-9	TRBJ1-1	CASSFLGNRDTEAFF
14	TRBV29-1	TRBJ1-1	CSARIGQMNTEAFF
18	TRBV11-2	TRBJ1-1	CASSLEMKGQGADTEAFF
19	TRBV9	TRBJ1-1	CASSAQKRGQGEANTEAFF
16	TRBV6-1	TRBJ1-5	CASSELEGQGNQPQHF
13	TRBV7-3	TRBJ1-5	CASSLGGSQPQHF
15	TRBV5-1	TRBJ2-7	CASSTQAGSTYEQYF
11	TRBV18	TRBJ2-7	CASSDGPQLSF
17	TRBV24-1	TRBJ2-5	CATSERTSGSARETQYF
14	TRBV6-5	TRBJ2-7	CASSYTARSYEQYF
16	TRBV6-5	TRBJ2-7	CASSYSGASTIYEQYF
17	TRBV5-4	TRBJ1-3	CASSRTGTGGNGNTIYF
12	TRBV28	TRBJ1-2	CASSFEVYGYTF
14	TRBV5-1	TRBJ1-1	CASAREDLNTEAFF
16	TRBV4-1	TRBJ2-1	CASSPGLAGGRNEQFF
17	TRBV28	TRBJ2-3	CASSRPGSSPSTDTQYF
14	TRBV28	TRBJ2-7	CASSLQGPRGSLYF
14	TRBV7-9	TRBJ1-1	CASSLAPRSSPAFF
13	TRBV6-2/TRBV6-3	TRBJ1-4	CASSNSRDSKLFF
17	TRBV10-3	TRBJ2-1	CAISPQAPGLAGFEQFF
14	TRBV18	TRBJ2-7	CASSRTGGLSEQYF
18	TRBV28	TRBJ1-4	CASSPSGTGMGRREKLFF
11	TRBV14	TRBJ1-2	CASSQGASYTF
16	TRBV4-3	TRBJ1-2	CASSQGVASLSYGYTF
14	TRBV6-2/TRBV6-3	TRBJ1-6	CASSWGRNNSPLHF
13	TRBV15	TRBJ2-1	CATSPRLAGLSFF
14	TRBV11-1	TRBJ2-5	CASSHGTAQETQYF
13	TRBV7-7	TRBJ1-1	CASSVKQGSEAFF
14	TRBV19	TRBJ1-3	CASSQGLSGNTIYF
14	TRBV6-2/TRBV6-3	TRBJ2-7	CASSYEGGFYEQYF
15	TRBV24-1	TRBJ2-5	CATSDSGQGVETQYF
14	TRBV7-2	TRBJ1-4	CASSFQGGNEKLFF
13	TRBV14	TRBJ1-2	CASSQARNYGYTF
13	TRBV14	TRBJ1-1	CASSPKHLGGAFF
14	TRBV6-4	TRBJ2-1	CASSDSTGGNEQFF
13	TRBV2	TRBJ1-2	CASSLQGVYGYTF
19	TRBV2	TRBJ2-1	CASSEALRGGGRLYNEQFF
13	TRBV28	TRBJ2-7	CASKPVGYYEQYF
10	TRBV20-1	TRBJ1-1	CIGDWAEAFF
15	TRBV27	TRBJ2-4	CASSLDQGARGIQYF
18	TRBV9	TRBJ1-6	CASSPHGSGAKDNSPLHF
14	TRBV6-5	TRBJ1-1	CASSFALEDTEAFF
11	TRBV30	TRBJ1-1	CAWTRSTEAFF
14	TRBV10-3	TRBJ2-1	CAISAAGTLNEQFF
16	TRBV5-1	TRBJ1-3	CASSLAGWGYGNTIYF
16	TRBV24-1	TRBJ2-5	CATSDHGTGVQETQYF
13	TRBV6-5	TRBJ1-2	CASSTTANYGYTF